The rows below give T cell receptor beta chains drawn from one sample of a study of vaccination and CD4 T cells after COVID-19. These TCRs' antigens remain unknown. Using its own MiXCR run on the PCR reads, TCRdb lists one record per CDR3 protein. The sample holds more than 3,000 distinct CDR3 sequences, roughly 44% seen once. Sequenced material: CD4+ T cells from blood, cultured in vitro. The origin of the receptors is a human donor who had recovered from COVID-19. Both conserved end residues are part of each CDR3. Each record gives: V gene, clone size, D gene, J gene, CDR3 DNA, CDR3 protein. A D gene is named only where the DNA matches it firmly. Clone size is given for some rows only: seen once, a few or many times, or a class if the clone is expanded.

V: TRBV15; size: medium-sized; D: -; J: TRBJ1-1; DNA: TGTGCCACCAGCAGGAAACCAGGGGCTGAAGCTTTCTTT; CDR3: CATSRKPGAEAFF
V: TRBV5-1; size: -; D: TRBD2; J: TRBJ2-5; DNA: TGCGCCAGCAGCTTCCAAGCGGGGGGGCAAGAGACCCAGTACTTC; CDR3: CASSFQAGGQETQYF
V: TRBV20-1; size: -; D: TRBD1; J: TRBJ1-4; DNA: TGCAGTGCTCAGGGGGCGGCTAATGAAAAACTGTTTTTT; CDR3: CSAQGAANEKLFF
V: TRBV6-2/TRBV6-3; size: -; D: -; J: TRBJ2-5; DNA: TGTGCCAGCAGTTACGGTGGCGCAGGTCAAGAGACCCAGTACTTC; CDR3: CASSYGGAGQETQYF
V: TRBV6-1; size: -; D: -; J: TRBJ1-1; DNA: TGTGCCAGCAGCTCGGACAAGGACACTGAAGCTTTCTTT; CDR3: CASSSDKDTEAFF
V: TRBV6-1; size: -; D: -; J: TRBJ1-1; DNA: TGTGCCAGCAGTCCATGGCCCCGGGCTGTGAACACTGAAGCTTTCTTT; CDR3: CASSPWPRAVNTEAFF
V: TRBV7-9; size: -; D: TRBD1; J: TRBJ1-5; DNA: TGTGCCAGCAGCGTCGGGACAGGCGGTAGCAATCAGCCCCAGCATTTT; CDR3: CASSVGTGGSNQPQHF
V: TRBV7-8; size: few; D: -; J: TRBJ2-5; DNA: TGTGCCAGCAGCTCGTCTGTGGTCGCAGAGACCCAGTACTTC; CDR3: CASSSSVVAETQYF
V: TRBV20-1; size: few; D: TRBD1; J: TRBJ2-1; DNA: TGCAGTGCTAGAGATCGGGGGACAGGGGTTCTTTACAATGAGCAGTTCTTC; CDR3: CSARDRGTGVLYNEQFF
V: TRBV12-3/TRBV12-4; size: -; D: -; J: TRBJ2-7; DNA: TGTGCCAGCAGTTTGGGCAGGGGTCAGGTCTACGAGCAGTACTTC; CDR3: CASSLGRGQVYEQYF
V: TRBV20-1; size: few; D: TRBD2; J: TRBJ2-5; DNA: TGCAGTGCGGGGACTAGCGGGGGAGAGACCCAGTACTTC; CDR3: CSAGTSGGETQYF
V: TRBV11-3; size: -; D: -; J: TRBJ2-7; DNA: TGTGCCAGCAGCTTAGGAGGAGCACCGACCTACGAGCAGTACTTC; CDR3: CASSLGGAPTYEQYF
V: TRBV14; size: few; D: TRBD1; J: TRBJ2-7; DNA: TGTGCCAGCAGCCCACTAGACAGGGTCTCGGACGAGCAGTACTTC; CDR3: CASSPLDRVSDEQYF
V: TRBV12-3/TRBV12-4; size: few; D: -; J: TRBJ1-2; DNA: TGTGCCAGCAGTTTAAAACCATACAGGGCAAATGGCTACACCTTC; CDR3: CASSLKPYRANGYTF
V: TRBV7-3; size: -; D: -; J: TRBJ2-1; DNA: TGTGCCAGCAGCCGAAGGGGTGGGGTAGGGTACGATGAGCAGTTCTTC; CDR3: CASSRRGGVGYDEQFF
V: TRBV6-1; size: -; D: -; J: TRBJ2-3; DNA: TGTGCCAGCAATACCCCATTTCGTACAGATACGCAGTATTTT; CDR3: CASNTPFRTDTQYF
V: TRBV6-1; size: -; D: -; J: TRBJ1-3; DNA: TGTGCCAGCAAACCGGTGACCTCTGGAAACACCATATATTTT; CDR3: CASKPVTSGNTIYF
V: TRBV19; size: -; D: -; J: TRBJ2-1; DNA: TGTGCCAGTAGTATAGGCGGGGTTGGGTGGTCCGGTGAGCAGTTCTTC; CDR3: CASSIGGVGWSGEQFF
V: TRBV20-1; size: few; D: -; J: TRBJ1-5; DNA: TGCAGTGCTAGAGATGGGGGTTACAATCAGCCCCAGCATTTT; CDR3: CSARDGGYNQPQHF
V: TRBV7-3; size: few; D: TRBD2; J: TRBJ2-5; DNA: TGTGCCAGCAGCCCAGCGGGAGTAGAGACCCAGTACTTC; CDR3: CASSPAGVETQYF
V: TRBV6-5; size: -; D: -; J: TRBJ1-1; DNA: TGTGCCAGCAGTTCGGACAGGAACACTGAAGCTTTCTTT; CDR3: CASSSDRNTEAFF
V: TRBV6-2/TRBV6-3; size: -; D: -; J: TRBJ2-2; DNA: TGTGCCAGCAGTTACATTCCGGGGGTGAACACCGGGGAGCTGTTTTTT; CDR3: CASSYIPGVNTGELFF
V: TRBV4-3; size: -; D: -; J: TRBJ1-2; DNA: TGCGCCAGCAGCCAAGATCCCAGGTTGGCGTATGGCTACACCTTC; CDR3: CASSQDPRLAYGYTF
V: TRBV20-1; size: once; D: -; J: TRBJ2-3; DNA: TGCAGTGCTACCGTGTCGGGCACAGATACGCAGTATTTT; CDR3: CSATVSGTDTQYF
V: TRBV20-1; size: -; D: TRBD2; J: TRBJ2-7; DNA: TGCAGTGCGACGACTAGCGGGAGTCCCCACGAGCAGTACTTC; CDR3: CSATTSGSPHEQYF
V: TRBV7-3; size: -; D: TRBD2; J: TRBJ2-2; DNA: TGTGCCAGCAGCTTAAAGGCTAACGCGGCGGGAGGCCTGAACACCGGGGAGCTGTTTTTT; CDR3: CASSLKANAAGGLNTGELFF
V: TRBV6-1; size: -; D: -; J: TRBJ1-6; DNA: TGTGCCAGCAGAAGGACAGTCCAAACGGGCTCCTATAATTCACCCCTCCACTTT; CDR3: CASRRTVQTGSYNSPLHF
V: TRBV6-1; size: -; D: -; J: TRBJ1-1; DNA: TGTGCCAGCAGCAACAAATTAGGCACTGAAGCTTTCTTT; CDR3: CASSNKLGTEAFF
V: TRBV15; size: -; D: -; J: TRBJ1-5; DNA: TGTGCCACCAGCAAAACACCGGGGGAATCCGCTCAGCCCCAGCATTTT; CDR3: CATSKTPGESAQPQHF
V: TRBV24-1; size: few; D: TRBD1; J: TRBJ1-1; DNA: TGTGCCACCAGTGATGGGGACAGTGAAGCTTTCTTT; CDR3: CATSDGDSEAFF
V: TRBV6-5; size: large; D: -; J: TRBJ1-6; DNA: TGTGCCAGCAGTTACTCGAGGGCGGGGCAGGGTAATTCACCCCTCCACTTT; CDR3: CASSYSRAGQGNSPLHF
V: TRBV7-2; size: -; D: -; J: TRBJ1-4; DNA: TGTGCCAGCAGCTTAACTGGACAGAGAAGGGAAAAACTGTTTTTT; CDR3: CASSLTGQRREKLFF
V: TRBV5-6; size: few; D: TRBD1; J: TRBJ1-6; DNA: TGTGCCAGCAGCCCGTACGGGACAGGCCAATCACCCCTCCACTTT; CDR3: CASSPYGTGQSPLHF
V: TRBV19; size: -; D: TRBD1; J: TRBJ1-1; DNA: TGTGCCAGTAGTACCCTACAAGGACAGGATGATGAAGCTTTCTTT; CDR3: CASSTLQGQDDEAFF
V: TRBV11-3; size: -; D: TRBD2; J: TRBJ2-1; DNA: TGTGCCAGCCGTACCGGGACTAGCGTCCCACCCACGTTCTTC; CDR3: CASRTGTSVPPTFF
V: TRBV6-1; size: -; D: TRBD1; J: TRBJ1-3; DNA: TGTGCCAGCAGAGACAACAGGGGCAAAGGAGACACCATATATTTT; CDR3: CASRDNRGKGDTIYF
V: TRBV25-1; size: -; D: -; J: TRBJ2-3; DNA: TGTGCCAGCAGTGGGTTTAGGTCACGCACAGATACGCAGTATTTT; CDR3: CASSGFRSRTDTQYF
V: TRBV20-1; size: -; D: -; J: TRBJ2-1; DNA: TGCAGTGCTAGCGGTCAAGGTGGAGGGGGAAATAAGCAGTTCTTC; CDR3: CSASGQGGGGNKQFF
V: TRBV10-3; size: -; D: -; J: TRBJ1-1; DNA: TGTGCCATCAGCAGGACAGAGAACACTGAAGCTTTCTTT; CDR3: CAISRTENTEAFF
V: TRBV20-1; size: -; D: TRBD2; J: TRBJ2-3; DNA: TGCAGTGCTAGAGATATCGCGGGAGGCGCCACAGATACGCAGTATTTT; CDR3: CSARDIAGGATDTQYF
V: TRBV7-9; size: -; D: -; J: TRBJ1-1; DNA: TGTGCCAGCAGCTTCGATCCGAACACTGAAGCTTTCTTT; CDR3: CASSFDPNTEAFF
V: TRBV4-2; size: -; D: -; J: TRBJ1-1; DNA: TGTGCCAGCAGCCAAGTTGCAGGCAGGGTAAACACTGAAGCTTTCTTT; CDR3: CASSQVAGRVNTEAFF
V: TRBV11-3; size: -; D: TRBD2; J: TRBJ2-3; DNA: TGTGCCAGCAGCGCACGACTAGCGGCAGATACGCAGTATTTT; CDR3: CASSARLAADTQYF
V: TRBV20-1; size: few; D: TRBD1; J: TRBJ2-7; DNA: TGCAGTGCTAGAGTCGGGACAGCTAAGGGGCAGTACTTC; CDR3: CSARVGTAKGQYF
V: TRBV4-1; size: few; D: -; J: TRBJ2-7; DNA: TGCGCCAGCAGCCAAGTAGTCTCAGGGGTAATGTCCTACGAGCAGTACTTC; CDR3: CASSQVVSGVMSYEQYF